This T cell receptor (beta chain) was found in a study of T cells in Graves' hyperthyroidism and ophthalmopathy. Whole-study findings and limits: Stable hyperthyroidism was separated from ophthalmopathy by a model based on 13 V-J features. Most clonotypes that expanded in the thyroid above 0.001 also showed up in blood. Model output signaled ophthalmopathy a median roughly 6.1 months ahead of onset.

Points on this clonotype: Its cognate antigen is unknown.

The CDR3 regions of TCR beta were amplified from RNA transcripts. HTBI primers drove first-round RT-PCR of the TCR CDR3. TCRdb reanalysed the multiplex PCR reads using MiXCR and keeps one entry per CDR3 protein. The data show 480,000 or so distinct CDR3 sequences, with 46% seen just once and 35% to 50% held by the top ten. This receptor was identified in an adult woman with Graves' disease, either hyperthyroidism or ophthalmopathy (not recorded which). Sequencing input: peripheral blood or thyroid tissue (not recorded which).

CDR3 in amino acids: CASGGPSGNTIYF. In DNA form, the CDR3 reads TGTGCCTCCGGGGGACCCTCTGGAAACACCATATATTTT. This chain connects TRBV30 to TRBJ1-3; possibly TRBD1 for D (5 bases). V lost 7 bases to trimming and J lost 0 bases, with 10 bases between them. Germline assignment: CDR1 GTSNPN and CDR2 SVGIG (reference sequence). The CDR3 has 13 residues.